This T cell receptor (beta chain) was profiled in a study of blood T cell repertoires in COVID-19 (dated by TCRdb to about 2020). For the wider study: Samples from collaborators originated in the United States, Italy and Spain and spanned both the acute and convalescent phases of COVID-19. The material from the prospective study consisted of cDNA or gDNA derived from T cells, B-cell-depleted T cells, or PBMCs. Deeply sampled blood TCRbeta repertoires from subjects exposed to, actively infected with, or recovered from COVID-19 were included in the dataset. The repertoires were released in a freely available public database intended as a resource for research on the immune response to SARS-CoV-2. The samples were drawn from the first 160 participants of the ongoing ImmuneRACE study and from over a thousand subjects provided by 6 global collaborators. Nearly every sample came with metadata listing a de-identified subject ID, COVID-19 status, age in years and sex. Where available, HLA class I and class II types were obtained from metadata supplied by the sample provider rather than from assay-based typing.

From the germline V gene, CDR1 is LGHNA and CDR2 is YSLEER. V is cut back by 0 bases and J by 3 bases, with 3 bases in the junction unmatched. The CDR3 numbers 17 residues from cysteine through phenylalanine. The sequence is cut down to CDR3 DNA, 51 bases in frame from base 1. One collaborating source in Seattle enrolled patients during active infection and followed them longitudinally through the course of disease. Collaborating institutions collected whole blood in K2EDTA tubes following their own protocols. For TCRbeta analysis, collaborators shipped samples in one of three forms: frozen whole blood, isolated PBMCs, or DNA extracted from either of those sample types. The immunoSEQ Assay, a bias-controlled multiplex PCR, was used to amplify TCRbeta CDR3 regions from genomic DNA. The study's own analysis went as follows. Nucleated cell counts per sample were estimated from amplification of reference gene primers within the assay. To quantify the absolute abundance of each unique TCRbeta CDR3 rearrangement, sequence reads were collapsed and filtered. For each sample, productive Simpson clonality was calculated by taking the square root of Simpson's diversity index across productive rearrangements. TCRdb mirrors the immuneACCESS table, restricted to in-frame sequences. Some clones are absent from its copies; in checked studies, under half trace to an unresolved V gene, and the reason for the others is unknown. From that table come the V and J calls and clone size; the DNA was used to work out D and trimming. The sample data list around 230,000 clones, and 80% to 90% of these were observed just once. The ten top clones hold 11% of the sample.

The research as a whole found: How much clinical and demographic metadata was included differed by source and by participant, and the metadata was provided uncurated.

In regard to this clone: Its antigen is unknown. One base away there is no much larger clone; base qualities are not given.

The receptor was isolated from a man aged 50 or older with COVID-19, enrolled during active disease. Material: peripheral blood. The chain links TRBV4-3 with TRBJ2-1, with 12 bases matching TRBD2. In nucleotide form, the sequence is TGCGCCAGCAGCCAAGATGGGACTAGCGGGTACTACAATGAGCAGTTCTTC. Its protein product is CASSQDGTSGYYNEQFF.